This TCR beta chain derives from a study of blood T cell repertoires in COVID-19. Overall study context: Material from acute and convalescent COVID-19 was sourced from the United States, Italy and Spain.

Authors' analysis steps: Amplification from reference gene primers served as the basis for estimated nucleated cell counts. Assay used: immunoSEQ multiplex PCR; TCRdb lists only in-frame clones, some missing. D and trimming were read from the DNA, whereas the V and J calls and clone size are those reported in that table. The table includes some 270,000 clones, approximately 85% detected once. Membership in each cohort depended on participant-reported clinical history. Cohort 3 recovery required two negative PCRs, clearance, or symptom resolution. Sequencing was carried out using PBMCs or T cells enriched from blood (not recorded which). The source of this sequence is a woman in her thirties who had recovered from COVID-19.

DNA of the CDR3: TGCGCCAGCAGCTTGTCGGCGGGGGGGCGAGGAAGCACAGATACGCAGTATTTT. Translated: CASSLSAGGRGSTDTQYF. V and J are TRBV5-1 and TRBJ2-3, with 9 positions matching TRBD2. The CDR3 sequence is 18 residues long. After removal of 1 base from V and 0 bases from J, the junction contained 9 bases not matched to a gene. Germline CDR1 SGHRS, CDR2 YFSETQ. The whole variable domain, filled in from reference TRBV5-1 and TRBJ2-3, reads KAGVTQTPRYLIKTRGQQVTLSCSPISGHRSVSWYQQTPGQGLQFLFEYFSETQRNKGNFPGRFSGRQFSNSRSEMNVSTLELGDSALYLCASSLSAGGRGSTDTQYFGPGTRLTVL.